This TCR beta chain was identified in a study of neoadjuvant anti-PD-1 for oral cavity cancer. The sample's time point: after neoadjuvant nivolumab, at surgical resection. As to this clone: Its antigen is unknown.

Clones were sequenced by immunoSEQ multiplex PCR, and TCRdb holds only the in-frame ones, with some missing. The sample has more than 7,000 clones; around 69% are singletons. Study results and limitations: Higher pretreatment Treg/Th17 ratios tracked higher pretreatment blood clonality. Post-nivolumab, blood T cell clonality was significantly elevated in non-responders.

V gave up 5 bases and J gave up 6 bases, with 16 bases separating them. Germline CDR1 MNHEY, CDR2 SVGAGI. CDR3 length equals 14 residues. The chain recombines TRBV6-5 with TRBJ1-2, with D perhaps TRBD1 (5 bases). This receptor was taken from a person aged 35 to 85 with oral cavity squamous cell carcinoma. The sequences come from PBMCs, collected after nivolumab (anti-PD-1) treatment. CDR3 in DNA: TGTGCCAGCAGTCGGGACGGGGAGGGGCATGGCTACACCTTC. This codes for CASSRDGEGHGYTF.